These 23 T cell receptor beta chains share one sample of origin, sequenced in a study of T cells in Graves' hyperthyroidism and ophthalmopathy. What was amplified from RNA transcripts were TCR beta CDR3 regions. An initial round of RT-PCR targeting the TCR CDR3 relied on the HTBI primer set. TCRdb independently ran MiXCR on the multiplex PCR reads; one entry per CDR3 protein. The sample consists of roughly 500,000 distinct CDR3 sequences, approximately 16% of them appearing once. Specimen: blood. The receptors shown here come from a woman under 40 with Graves' ophthalmopathy.

This clonotype has a count of ten or more. This chain uses TRBV30 with TRBJ1-1; 7 nucleotides align to TRBD1. The CDR3 is 15 amino acids. The germline CDR1 and CDR2 sequences are GTSNPN and SVGIG (reference sequence). The V and J ends lost 4 bases and 3 bases, in that order; junction bases with no gene match: 11. The CDR3 coding sequence is TGTGCCTGGACCGGACTCAGGGGGACTCACACTGAAGCTTTCTTT. Residues: CAWTGLRGTHTEAFF.

This clonotype was recorded many times. The chain is built from TRBV7-2 and TRBJ2-1; no clear D gene. The CDR3 has 15 residues. V dropped 0 bases and J dropped 6 bases, with 12 bases sitting between them. CDR1 SGHTA and CDR2 FQGNSA come from the germline V gene. CDR3 sequence (DNA): TGTGCCAGCAGCTTAGCGGCCTCTAGTCCCAATGAGCAGTTCTTC. This sequence encodes CASSLAASSPNEQFF.

The chain links TRBV3-1 to TRBJ2-1; 10 bases agree with TRBD2. The CDR3 is made up of 16 amino acids. Germline assignment: CDR1 LGHDT and CDR2 YNNKEL (reference sequence). V trimming: 2 bases; J trimming: 6 bases; junction bases outside the gene matches: 7. CDR3 amino acids: CASSQLAGAPGNEQFF. CDR3 DNA sequence: TGTGCCAGCAGCCAACTAGCGGGAGCTCCGGGCAATGAGCAGTTCTTC.

In this sample, this clonotype turned up a few times. The chain links TRBV10-3 to TRBJ1-2; D might be TRBD1 (6 bases). Germline V gene sequence: CDR1 ENHRY, CDR2 SYGVKD. This CDR3 is built from 12 residues. Trimming cost V 4 bases and J 7 bases, with 10 bases left between them. CDR3 nucleotides: TGTGCCATCAGTGTACAGGGCCTTGGCTACACCTTC. Its protein is CAISVQGLGYTF.

This clonotype appeared many times. The CDR3 loop is CASSLAFGAGNTEAFF. The CDR3 nucleotides are TGTGCCAGCAGCTTAGCATTTGGGGCAGGGAACACTGAAGCTTTCTTT. This rearrangement joins TRBV7-2 to TRBJ1-1; maybe TRBD1 (5 bases). The CDR3 consists of 16 residues. Germline V gene data show CDR1 as SGHTA and CDR2 as FQGNSA. The V gene lost 0 bases and the J gene lost 1 base, with 12 bases spanning the gap.

The chain employs TRBV6-1 and TRBJ2-2, with 8 bases fitting TRBD1. After removal of 5 bases from V and 4 bases from J, the junction contained 12 bases not matched to a gene. Germline values: CDR1 MNHNS, CDR2 SASEGT. CDR3 length: 17 residues. Here the CDR3 reads CASSKPQQGVGTGELFF. Here the CDR3 DNA reads TGTGCCAGCAGTAAACCCCAACAGGGGGTGGGCACCGGGGAGCTGTTTTTT.

As for this clonotype: A read error may be the cause here, since a much bigger clone is one base away. This chain uses TRBV2 with TRBJ2-4; tentatively, D is TRBD1 or TRBD2 (5 bases each). This CDR3 comprises 15 residues. V shed 3 bases and J shed 2 bases, with 11 bases lying between them. Germline assignment: CDR1 SNHLY and CDR2 FYNNEI. The CDR3 loop reads CASSEGREPKNIQYF. The CDR3 DNA sequence: TGTGCCAGCAGTGAGGGCAGGGAGCCCAAAAACATTCAGTACTTC.

At least ten counts were recorded for this clonotype. The V call is TRBV20-1, the J call TRBJ1-5, with D perhaps matching TRBD1 (5 bases). The ends were cut back, 0 bases at V and 4 bases at J, with 16 bases in the middle. The CDR3 spans 16 residues. CDR1 is DFQATT, CDR2 SNEGSKA, per germline (reference sequence). CDR3 nucleotides: TGCAGTGCTAGAGATTCGAGGCAGGGTCTTAATCAGCCCCAGCATTTT. Protein sequence: CSARDSRQGLNQPQHF.

This clonotype has a handful of counts. This chain uses TRBV7-9 with TRBJ2-3, with 8 bases identical to TRBD2. Germline CDR1 SEHNR, CDR2 FQNEAQ (reference sequence). The junction had 5 bases not matched to a gene; V was cut back by 5 bases and J by 4 bases. The CDR3 extends over 14 amino acids. This CDR3 is CASSLSGISDTQYF. CDR3 nucleotides: TGTGCCAGCAGCCTTAGCGGGATATCAGATACGCAGTATTTT.

This clonotype showed up many times. This rearrangement joins TRBV5-1 to TRBJ2-4; the D gene is possibly TRBD1 (6 bases). Trimming removed 0 bases at V and 4 bases at J, with 11 bases between. The CDR3 runs 15 residues. Germline CDR1 SGHRS, CDR2 YFSETQ. The CDR3 bases are TGCGCCAGCAGCTTGGTAAACAGGGCAAAAAACATTCAGTACTTC. It translates to CASSLVNRAKNIQYF. The full variable domain, completed using reference TRBV5-1 and TRBJ2-4, is KAGVTQTPRYLIKTRGQQVTLSCSPISGHRSVSWYQQTPGQGLQFLFEYFSETQRNKGNFPGRFSGRQFSNSRSEMNVSTLELGDSALYLCASSLVNRAKNIQYFGAGTRLSVL.

On this clonotype: A much larger clone sits a single nucleotide away, making a read error possible. The V call is TRBV6-1, the J call TRBJ2-1; TRBD2 agrees at 9 bases. Looked up from germline, CDR1 is MNHNS and CDR2 is SASEGT. CDR3 length: 20 residues. The CDR3 DNA follows: TGTGCCAGCAGTGATCGATTCCGCCTAGCGGGAAATGAAGGTGCGCATGAGCGGTTCTTC. Amino acids: CASSDRFRLAGNEGAHERFF.

The chain links TRBV20-1 to TRBJ2-1, with 13 bases identical to TRBD2. Germline V gene sequence: CDR1 DFQATT, CDR2 SNEGSKA (reference sequence). This CDR3 has 16 residues. With 6 bases clipped from V and 6 bases from J, the junction kept 11 bases outside the gene matches. The CDR3 sequence: CSAPPQGLAGANEQFF. Here the CDR3 DNA reads TGCAGTGCACCCCCCCAAGGACTAGCGGGAGCCAATGAGCAGTTCTTC.

This clonotype has a count of ten or more. The chain carries TRBV12-3 or TRBV12-4 and TRBJ2-1; unclear D gene. The CDR3 covers 14 residues. V gave up 5 bases and J gave up 8 bases, with 16 bases separating them. The CDR3 region has the DNA TGTGCCAGCAGTCCTCCCTTGGGGTCTCATGAGCAGTTCTTC. Encoded protein: CASSPPLGSHEQFF.

Comment on this clonotype: With a much larger clone just one base away, this may be a read error. The chain joins TRBV11-2 to TRBJ1-5; a weak D match, TRBD1 (5 bases). Per germline, CDR1 SGHAT and CDR2 FQNNGV. This CDR3 spans 13 amino acids. This CDR3 is CASSLGRVQPQRF. The CDR3 coding sequence is TGTGCCAGCAGCTTAGGCAGGGTGCAGCCCCAGCGTTTT.

In this sample, this clonotype turned up many times. The CDR3 spells CASQPLGQGGPNEQFF. In DNA form, the CDR3 reads TGCGCCAGCCAACCTTTAGGACAGGGCGGACCTAATGAGCAGTTCTTC. This sequence joins TRBV5-1 and TRBJ2-1; 8 nucleotides match TRBD1. Germline V gene lookup returns CDR1 SGHRS and CDR2 YFSETQ. V gave up 7 bases and J gave up 7 bases; unmatched junction bases: 16. The CDR3 is made up of 16 amino acids.

This chain uses TRBV7-8 with TRBJ1-1; TRBD1 matches 7 bases. This CDR3 has 12 amino acids. V lost 8 bases, J lost 7 bases, and 7 bases stayed unmatched. The germline CDR1 and CDR2 sequences are SGHVS and FQNEAQ. This CDR3 reads CASGSTGLEAFF. CDR3 nucleotides: TGTGCCAGCGGCTCGACAGGGCTTGAAGCTTTCTTT. Full variable domain (rest looked up from reference TRBV7-8 and TRBJ1-1): GAGVSQSPRYKVAKRGQDVALRCDPISGHVSLFWYQQALGQGPEFLTYFQNEAQLDKSGLPSDRFFAERPEGSVSTLKIQRTQQEDSAVYLCASGSTGLEAFFGQGTRLTVV.

Comments on this clonotype: Given the absence of the conserved phenylalanine or tryptophan at the CDR3 end, a read error is likely. The rearrangement links TRBV28 to TRBJ2-1; no clear D gene. Trimming left V 3 bases short and J 7 bases short, with 13 bases between. CDR3 length equals 14 residues. In germline, CDR1 is MDHEN, CDR2 SYDVKM. The CDR3 protein is CASSFMNLGNEQFL. The CDR3 nucleotides read TGTGCCAGCAGTTTCATGAATCTCGGAAATGAGCAGTTCCTC.

This clonotype has a count of ten or more. The chain combines TRBV28 with TRBJ1-1; 7 nucleotides align to TRBD1. Germline values: CDR1 MDHEN, CDR2 SYDVKM. The CDR3 has 13 amino acids. V was clipped by 8 bases and J by 0 bases; unmatched bases: 3. CDR3 amino acids: CASATGMNTEAFF. In DNA form, the CDR3 reads TGTGCCAGCGCGACAGGGATGAACACTGAAGCTTTCTTT.

The chain employs TRBV6-5 and TRBJ2-5, with a possible D match to TRBD1 (6 bases). V was shortened by 3 bases and J by 5 bases, with 16 bases between the two germline ends. The CDR3 has 15 amino acids. CDR1 is MNHEY, CDR2 SVGAGI, per germline. CDR3 region: CASSYSQGSGETQYF. The DNA for the CDR3 is TGTGCCAGCAGTTATAGTCAGGGGTCAGGGGAGACCCAGTACTTC.

This chain connects TRBV7-2 to TRBJ2-7; 8 nucleotides agree with TRBD2. This CDR3 has 15 amino acids. Unmatched junction bases numbered 4, after V lost 3 bases and J lost 0 bases. Germline assignment: CDR1 SGHTA and CDR2 FQGNSA. CDR3 in amino acids: CASSFTGTSSYEQYF. In DNA, the CDR3 is TGTGCCAGCAGCTTTACCGGGACTAGCTCCTACGAGCAGTACTTC.

About this clonotype: A much larger clone lies a single base off, so this may be a read error. The gene calls are TRBV7-2 and TRBJ2-5; D perhaps matches TRBD1 (6 bases). The germline CDR1 and CDR2 sequences are SGHTA and FQGNSA. The V and J ends lost 4 bases and 5 bases respectively, with 8 bases between them. The CDR3 consists of 12 residues. The CDR3 DNA is TGTGCCAGCAGCTGCAGGGGCGAGACCCAGTACTTC. Protein product: CASSCRGETQYF.

This clonotype was observed a handful of times. The chain carries TRBV27 and TRBJ2-1; either TRBD1 or TRBD2 may fit D (5 bases each). Trimming cost V 6 bases and J 6 bases, with 18 bases left between them. This CDR3 region has 15 residues. Germline V gene data show CDR1 as MNHEY and CDR2 as SMNVEV (reference sequence). CDR3 region: CASSYHPGRGNEQFF. The DNA for the CDR3 is TGTGCCAGCAGCTATCACCCGGGACGCGGCAATGAGCAGTTCTTC.

This clonotype was seen at least ten times. The chain links TRBV5-1 to TRBJ1-5, with D hard to call. The CDR3 consists of 13 residues. Germline V gene sequence: CDR1 SGHRS, CDR2 YFSETQ. The V and J ends lost 0 bases and 5 bases respectively, with 6 bases between them. The CDR3 nucleotides read TGCGCCAGCAGCTTGGTGTCTGATCAGCCCCAGCATTTT. The encoded protein is CASSLVSDQPQHF.